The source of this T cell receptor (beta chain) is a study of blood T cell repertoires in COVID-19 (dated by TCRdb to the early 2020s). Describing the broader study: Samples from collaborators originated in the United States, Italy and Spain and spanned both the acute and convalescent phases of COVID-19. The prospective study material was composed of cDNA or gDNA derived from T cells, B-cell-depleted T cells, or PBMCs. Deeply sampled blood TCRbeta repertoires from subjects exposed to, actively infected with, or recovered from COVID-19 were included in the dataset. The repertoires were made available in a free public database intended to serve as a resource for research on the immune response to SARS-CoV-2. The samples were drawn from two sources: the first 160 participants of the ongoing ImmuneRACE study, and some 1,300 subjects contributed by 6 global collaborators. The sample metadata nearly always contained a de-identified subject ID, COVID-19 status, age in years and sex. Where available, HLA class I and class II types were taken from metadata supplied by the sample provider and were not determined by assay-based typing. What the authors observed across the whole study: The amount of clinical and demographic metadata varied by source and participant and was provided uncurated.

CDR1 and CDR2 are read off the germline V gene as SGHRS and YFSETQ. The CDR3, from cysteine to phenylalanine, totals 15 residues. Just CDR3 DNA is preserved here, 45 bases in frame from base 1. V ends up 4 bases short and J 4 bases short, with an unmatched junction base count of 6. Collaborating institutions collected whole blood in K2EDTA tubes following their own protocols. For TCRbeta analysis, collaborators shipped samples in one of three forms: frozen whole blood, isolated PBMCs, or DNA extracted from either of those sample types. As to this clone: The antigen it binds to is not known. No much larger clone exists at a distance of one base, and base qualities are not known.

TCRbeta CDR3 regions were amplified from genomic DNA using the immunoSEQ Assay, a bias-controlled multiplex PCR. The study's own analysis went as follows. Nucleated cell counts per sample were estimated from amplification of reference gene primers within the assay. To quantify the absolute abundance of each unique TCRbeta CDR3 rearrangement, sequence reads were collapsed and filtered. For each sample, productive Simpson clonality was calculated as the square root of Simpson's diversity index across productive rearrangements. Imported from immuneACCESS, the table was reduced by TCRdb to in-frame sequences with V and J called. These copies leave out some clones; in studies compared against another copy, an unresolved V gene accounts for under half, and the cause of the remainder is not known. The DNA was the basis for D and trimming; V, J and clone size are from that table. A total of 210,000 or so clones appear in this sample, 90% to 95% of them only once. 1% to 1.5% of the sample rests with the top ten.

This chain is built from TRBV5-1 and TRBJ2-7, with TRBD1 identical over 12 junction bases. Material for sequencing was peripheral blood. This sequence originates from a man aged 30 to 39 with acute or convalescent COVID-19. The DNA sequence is TGCGCCAGCAGCCCGGGGACAGGGGGCATATACGAGCAGTACTTC. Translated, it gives CASSPGTGGIYEQYF.